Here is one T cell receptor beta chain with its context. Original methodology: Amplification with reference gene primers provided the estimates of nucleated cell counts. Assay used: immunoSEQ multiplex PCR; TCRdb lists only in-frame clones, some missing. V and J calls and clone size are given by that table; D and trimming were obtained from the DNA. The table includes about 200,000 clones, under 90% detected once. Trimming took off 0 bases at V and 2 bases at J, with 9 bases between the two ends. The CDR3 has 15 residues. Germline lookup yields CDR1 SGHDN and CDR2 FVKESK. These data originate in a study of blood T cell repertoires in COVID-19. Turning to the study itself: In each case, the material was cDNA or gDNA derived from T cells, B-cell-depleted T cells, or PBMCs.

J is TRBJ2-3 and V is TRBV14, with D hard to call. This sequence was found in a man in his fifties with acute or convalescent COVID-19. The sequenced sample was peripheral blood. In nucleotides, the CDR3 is TGTGCCAGCAGCCAAGATAACAGAAACACAGATACGCAGTATTTT. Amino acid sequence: CASSQDNRNTDTQYF. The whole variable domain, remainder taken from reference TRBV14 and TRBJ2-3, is EAGVTQFPSHSVIEKGQTVTLRCDPISGHDNLYWYRRVMGKEIKFLLHFVKESKQDESGMPNNRFLAERTGGTYSTLKVQPAELEDSGVYFCASSQDNRNTDTQYFGPGTRLTVL.